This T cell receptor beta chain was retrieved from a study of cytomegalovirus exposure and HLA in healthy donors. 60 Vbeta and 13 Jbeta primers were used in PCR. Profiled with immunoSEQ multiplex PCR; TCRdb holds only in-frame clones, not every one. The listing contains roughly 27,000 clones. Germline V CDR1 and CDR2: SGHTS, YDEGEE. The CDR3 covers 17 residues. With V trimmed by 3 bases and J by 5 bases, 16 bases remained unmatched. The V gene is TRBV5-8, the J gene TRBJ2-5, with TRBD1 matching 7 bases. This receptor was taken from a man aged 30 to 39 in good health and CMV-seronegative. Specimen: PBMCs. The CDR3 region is CASSSGQTTQGRETQYF. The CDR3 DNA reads TGTGCCAGCAGCTCCGGACAAACAACACAGGGGCGGGAGACCCAGTACTTC.